The present TCR beta chain was sequenced within a study of blood T cell repertoires in COVID-19. In the study overall: There were acute and convalescent COVID-19 samples, and they came from the United States, Italy and Spain. PBMCs, B-cell-depleted T cells, or T cells provided the cDNA or gDNA that made up the material.

Germline CDR1 reads SGHRS; CDR2 reads YFSETQ. CDR3 length: 14 residues. The V gene end was trimmed by 7 bases and the J gene end by 6 bases; junction bases not matched to a gene: 7. Original processing notes: Amplification of reference gene primers provided the estimated nucleated cell counts. Some clones are missing from TCRdb's copy, which holds only in-frame ones; the method was immunoSEQ multiplex PCR. D and trimming come from the DNA, and the V and J calls and clone size come from that table. The profile shows about 74,000 clones, 70% to 80% of them singletons. The sample consisted of peripheral blood. The chain carries TRBV5-1 and TRBJ2-7; 13 bases are a match to TRBD2. The sequence was obtained from a human donor in a cohort sampled during active COVID-19. Here the CDR3 reads CASGRTSGSLEQYF. CDR3 bases: TGCGCCAGCGGGAGGACTAGCGGGAGTCTCGAGCAGTACTTC.